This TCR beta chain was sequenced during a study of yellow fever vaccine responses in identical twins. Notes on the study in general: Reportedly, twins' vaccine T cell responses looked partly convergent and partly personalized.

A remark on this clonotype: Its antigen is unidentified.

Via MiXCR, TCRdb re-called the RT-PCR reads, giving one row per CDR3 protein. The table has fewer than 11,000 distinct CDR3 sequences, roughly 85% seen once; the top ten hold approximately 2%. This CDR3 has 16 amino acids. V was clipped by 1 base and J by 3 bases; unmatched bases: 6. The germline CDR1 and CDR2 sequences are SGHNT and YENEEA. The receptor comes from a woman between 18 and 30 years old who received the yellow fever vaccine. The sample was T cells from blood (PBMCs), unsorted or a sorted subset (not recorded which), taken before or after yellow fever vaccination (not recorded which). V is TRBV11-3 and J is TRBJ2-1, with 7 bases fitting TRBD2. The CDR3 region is CASSLGGWTSYNEQFF. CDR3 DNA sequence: TGTGCCAGCAGCTTAGGGGGGTGGACTAGCTACAATGAGCAGTTCTTC.